This record covers a single T cell receptor beta chain. The antigen is not known. This same CDR3 is encoded by further DNA sequences in the sample. The entry originates in a study of shared clonotypes between healthy human individuals. Study-wide results and limits: Relative to clonotypes present in all four donors, those not shared had lower generation probabilities. Sequencing depth was predicted to influence how clonotypes are shared among donors. Naive subsets generally exceeded memory subsets in estimated richness.

Some clones are missing from TCRdb's copy, which holds only in-frame ones; the method was immunoSEQ multiplex PCR. The sample contains fewer than 2.5 million clones, roughly 93% of which appear only once. Donors had no recently reported acute infections or vaccinations and were HIV-negative. The receptor's source is a man in his late teens or twenties in good health. Some clones in this sample may be carry-over from other donors' samples. Sequencing was done on a sample of naive CD4+ T cells from PBMCs. The subset here: CD45RA+ positively selected.

The CDR3 nucleotides are TGCGCCAGCAGCCGGGGACTAGCGGGGAACAATGAGCAGTTCTTC. It codes for CASSRGLAGNNEQFF. The chain combines TRBV5-1 with TRBJ2-1; 13 bases align to TRBD2. The J segment lost 5 bases and the V segment lost 4 bases, leaving 3 bases of the junction unmatched. This CDR3 is built from 15 residues. Germline CDR1 reads SGHRS; CDR2 reads YFSETQ.